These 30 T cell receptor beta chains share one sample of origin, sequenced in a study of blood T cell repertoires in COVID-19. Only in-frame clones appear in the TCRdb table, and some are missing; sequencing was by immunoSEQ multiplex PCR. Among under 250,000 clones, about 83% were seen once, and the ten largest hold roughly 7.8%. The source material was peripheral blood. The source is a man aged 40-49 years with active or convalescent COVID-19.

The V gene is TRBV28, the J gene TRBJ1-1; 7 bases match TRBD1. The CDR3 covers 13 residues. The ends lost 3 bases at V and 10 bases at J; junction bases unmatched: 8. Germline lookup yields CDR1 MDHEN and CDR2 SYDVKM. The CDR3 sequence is CASSFRGSTVAFF. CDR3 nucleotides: TGTGCCAGCAGTTTCAGGGGGTCCACCGTAGCTTTCTTT. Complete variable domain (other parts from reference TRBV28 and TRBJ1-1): DVKVTQSSRYLVKRTGEKVFLECVQDMDHENMFWYRQDPGLGLRLIYFSYDVKMKEKGDIPEGYSVSREKKERFSLILESASTNQTSMYLCASSFRGSTVAFFGQGTRLTVV.

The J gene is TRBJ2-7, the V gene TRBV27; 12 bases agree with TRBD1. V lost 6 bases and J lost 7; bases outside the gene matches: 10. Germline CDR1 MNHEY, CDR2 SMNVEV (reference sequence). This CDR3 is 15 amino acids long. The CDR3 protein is CASRSWDRGQGEQYF. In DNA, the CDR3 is TGTGCCAGCAGGAGTTGGGACAGGGGGCAGGGAGAGCAGTACTTC.

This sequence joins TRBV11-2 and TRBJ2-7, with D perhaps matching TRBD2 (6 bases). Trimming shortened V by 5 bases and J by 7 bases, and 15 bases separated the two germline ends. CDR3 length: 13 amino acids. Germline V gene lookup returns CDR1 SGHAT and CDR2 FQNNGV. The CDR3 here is CASSLRVEGEQYF. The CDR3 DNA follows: TGTGCCAGCAGCCTCCGGGTGGAGGGGGAGCAGTACTTC. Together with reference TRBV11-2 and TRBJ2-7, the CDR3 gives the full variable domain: EAGVAQSPRYKIIEKRQSVAFWCNPISGHATLYWYQQILGQGPKLLIQFQNNGVVDDSQLPKDRFSAERLKGVDSTLKIQPAKLEDSAVYLCASSLRVEGEQYFGPGTRLTVT.

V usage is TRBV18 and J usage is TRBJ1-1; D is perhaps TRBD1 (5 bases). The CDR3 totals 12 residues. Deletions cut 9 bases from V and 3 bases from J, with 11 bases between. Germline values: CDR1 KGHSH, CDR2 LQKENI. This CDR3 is CASQGVDTEAFF. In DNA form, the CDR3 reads TGTGCCAGTCAAGGGGTCGACACTGAAGCTTTCTTT. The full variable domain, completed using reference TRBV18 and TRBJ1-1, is NAGVMQNPRHLVRRRGQEARLRCSPMKGHSHVYWYRQLPEEGLKFMVYLQKENIIDESGMPKERFSAEFPKEGPSILRIQQVVRGDSAAYFCASQGVDTEAFFGQGTRLTVV.

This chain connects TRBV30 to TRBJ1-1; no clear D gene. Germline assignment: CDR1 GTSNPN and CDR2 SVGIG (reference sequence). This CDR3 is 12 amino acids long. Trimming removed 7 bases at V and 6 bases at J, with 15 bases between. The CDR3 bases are TGTGCCTACTCGAGGGCCACACCTGAAGCTTTCTTT. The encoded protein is CAYSRATPEAFF. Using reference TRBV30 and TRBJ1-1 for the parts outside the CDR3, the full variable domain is SQTIHQWPATLVQPVGSPLSLECTVEGTSNPNLYWYRQAAGRGLQLLFYSVGIGQISSEVPQNLSASRPQDRQFILSSKKLLLSDSGFYLCAYSRATPEAFFGQGTRLTVV.

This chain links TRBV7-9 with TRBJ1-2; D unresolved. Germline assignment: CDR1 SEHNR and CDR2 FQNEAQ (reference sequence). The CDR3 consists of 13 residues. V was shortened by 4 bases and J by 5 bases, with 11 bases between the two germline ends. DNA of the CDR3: TGTGCCAGCAGCTCAAATAGGGAGTATGGCTACACCTTC. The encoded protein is CASSSNREYGYTF. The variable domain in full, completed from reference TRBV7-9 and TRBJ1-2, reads DTGVSQNPRHKITKRGQNVTFRCDPISEHNRLYWYRQTLGQGPEFLTYFQNEAQLEKSRLLSDRFSAERPKGSFSTLEIQRTEQGDSAMYLCASSSNREYGYTFGSGTRLTVV.

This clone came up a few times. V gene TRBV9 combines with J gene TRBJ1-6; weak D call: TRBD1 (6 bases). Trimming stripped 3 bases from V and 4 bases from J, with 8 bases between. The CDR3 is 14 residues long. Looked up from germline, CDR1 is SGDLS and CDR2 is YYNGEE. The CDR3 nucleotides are TGTGCCAGCAGCGCTACAGGGTATAATTCACCCCTCCACTTT. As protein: CASSATGYNSPLHF.

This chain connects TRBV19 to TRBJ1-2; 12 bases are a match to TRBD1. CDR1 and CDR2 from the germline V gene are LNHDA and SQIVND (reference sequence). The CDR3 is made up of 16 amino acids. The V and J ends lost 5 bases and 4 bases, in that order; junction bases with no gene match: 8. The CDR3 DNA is TGTGCCAGTAGTCCCAGCGGGACAGGGGGCGGCTATGGCTACACCTTC. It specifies CASSPSGTGGGYGYTF.

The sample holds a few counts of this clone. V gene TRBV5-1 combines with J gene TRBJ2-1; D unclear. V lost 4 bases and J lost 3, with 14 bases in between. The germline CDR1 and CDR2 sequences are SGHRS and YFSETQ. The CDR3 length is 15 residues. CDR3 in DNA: TGCGCCAGCAGCCTGGACCTGGTTAGCTACAATGAGCAGTTCTTC. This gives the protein CASSLDLVSYNEQFF.

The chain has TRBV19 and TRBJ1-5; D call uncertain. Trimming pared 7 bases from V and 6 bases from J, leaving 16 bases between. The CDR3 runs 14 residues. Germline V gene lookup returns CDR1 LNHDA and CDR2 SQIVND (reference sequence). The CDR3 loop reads CASTPREGPQPQHF. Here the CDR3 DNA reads TGTGCCAGTACCCCTCGAGAGGGTCCTCAGCCCCAGCATTTT.

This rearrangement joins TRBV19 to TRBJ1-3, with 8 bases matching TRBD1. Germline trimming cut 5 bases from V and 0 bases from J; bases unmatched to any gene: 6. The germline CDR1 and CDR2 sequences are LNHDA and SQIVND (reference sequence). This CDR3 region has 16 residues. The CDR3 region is CASSDPGQASGNTIYF. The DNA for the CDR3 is TGTGCCAGTAGTGATCCGGGACAGGCCTCTGGAAACACCATATATTTT. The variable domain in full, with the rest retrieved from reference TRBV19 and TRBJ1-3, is DGGITQSPKYLFRKEGQNVTLSCEQNLNHDAMYWYRQDPGQGLRLIYYSQIVNDFQKGDIAEGYSVSREKKESFPLTVTSAQKNPTAFYLCASSDPGQASGNTIYFGEGSWLTVV.

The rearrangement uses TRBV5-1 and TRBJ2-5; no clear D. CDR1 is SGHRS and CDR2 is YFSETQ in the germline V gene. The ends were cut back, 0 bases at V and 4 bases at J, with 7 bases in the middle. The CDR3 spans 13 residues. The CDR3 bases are TGCGCCAGCAGCTTGGTTATCGGAGAGACCCAGTACTTC. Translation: CASSLVIGETQYF.

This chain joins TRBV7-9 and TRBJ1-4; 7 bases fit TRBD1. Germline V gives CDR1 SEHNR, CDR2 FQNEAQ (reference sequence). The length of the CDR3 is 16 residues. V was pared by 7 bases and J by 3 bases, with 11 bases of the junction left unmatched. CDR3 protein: CASTSQGGQANEKLFF. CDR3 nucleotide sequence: TGTGCCAGCACCTCCCAGGGGGGACAAGCTAATGAAAAACTGTTTTTT.

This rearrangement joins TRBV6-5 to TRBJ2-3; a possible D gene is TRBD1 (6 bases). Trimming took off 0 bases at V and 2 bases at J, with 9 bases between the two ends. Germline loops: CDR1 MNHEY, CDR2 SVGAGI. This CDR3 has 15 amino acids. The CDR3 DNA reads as TGTGCCAGCAGTTACTCGGGGACAACCACAGATACGCAGTATTTT. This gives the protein CASSYSGTTTDTQYF.

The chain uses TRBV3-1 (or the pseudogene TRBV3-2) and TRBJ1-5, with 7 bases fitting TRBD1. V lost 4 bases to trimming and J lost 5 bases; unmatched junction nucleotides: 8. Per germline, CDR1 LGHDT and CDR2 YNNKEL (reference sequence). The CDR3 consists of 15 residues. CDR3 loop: CASSPGTDQDQPQHF. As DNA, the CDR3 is TGTGCCAGCAGCCCCGGGACAGACCAAGATCAGCCCCAGCATTTT.

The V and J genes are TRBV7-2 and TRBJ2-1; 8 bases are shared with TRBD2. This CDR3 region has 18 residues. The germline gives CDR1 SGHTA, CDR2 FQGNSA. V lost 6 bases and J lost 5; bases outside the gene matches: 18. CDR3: CASRPGRGARVSHNEQFF. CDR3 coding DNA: TGTGCCAGCAGGCCCGGGCGGGGGGCCAGAGTCAGCCACAATGAGCAGTTCTTC.

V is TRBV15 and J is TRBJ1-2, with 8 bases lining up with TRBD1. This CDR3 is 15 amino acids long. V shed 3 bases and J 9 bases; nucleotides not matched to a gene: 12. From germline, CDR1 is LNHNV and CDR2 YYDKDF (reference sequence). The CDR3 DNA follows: TGTGCCACCAGCAGCCTCAGGACAGGGAGGAGTAGCTACACCTTC. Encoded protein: CATSSLRTGRSSYTF.

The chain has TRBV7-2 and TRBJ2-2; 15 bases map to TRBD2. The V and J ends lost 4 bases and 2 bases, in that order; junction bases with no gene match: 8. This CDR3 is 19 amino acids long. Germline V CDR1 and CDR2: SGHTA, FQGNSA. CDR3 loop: CASSSLGLAGGTNTGELFF. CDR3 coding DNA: TGTGCCAGCAGCTCCCTGGGACTAGCGGGGGGCACTAACACCGGGGAGCTGTTTTTT.

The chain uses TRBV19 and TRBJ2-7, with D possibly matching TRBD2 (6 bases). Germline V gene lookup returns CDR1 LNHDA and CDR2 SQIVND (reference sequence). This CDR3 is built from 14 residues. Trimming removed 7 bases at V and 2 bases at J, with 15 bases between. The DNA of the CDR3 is TGTGCCAGTAAAAAGAGCAGGGAGGCCTACGAGCAGTACTTC. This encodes CASKKSREAYEQYF.

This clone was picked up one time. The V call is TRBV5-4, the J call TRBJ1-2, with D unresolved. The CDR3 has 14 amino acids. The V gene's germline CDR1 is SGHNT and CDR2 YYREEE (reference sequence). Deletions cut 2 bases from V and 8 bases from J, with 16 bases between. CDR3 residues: CASSLEDSRRGYTF. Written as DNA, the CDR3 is TGTGCCAGCAGCTTAGAGGACTCCAGACGGGGCTACACCTTC.

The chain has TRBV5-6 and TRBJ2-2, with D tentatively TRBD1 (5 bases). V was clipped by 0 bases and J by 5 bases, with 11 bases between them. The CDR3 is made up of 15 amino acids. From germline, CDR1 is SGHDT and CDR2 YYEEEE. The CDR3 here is CASSLVGSGTGELFF. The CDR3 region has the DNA TGTGCCAGCAGCTTGGTGGGTTCAGGGACCGGGGAGCTGTTTTTT. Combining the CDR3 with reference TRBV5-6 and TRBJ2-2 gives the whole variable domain DAGVTQSPTHLIKTRGQQVTLRCSPKSGHDTVSWYQQALGQGPQFIFQYYEEEERQRGNFPDRFSGHQFPNYSSELNVNALLLGDSALYLCASSLVGSGTGELFFGEGSRLTVL.

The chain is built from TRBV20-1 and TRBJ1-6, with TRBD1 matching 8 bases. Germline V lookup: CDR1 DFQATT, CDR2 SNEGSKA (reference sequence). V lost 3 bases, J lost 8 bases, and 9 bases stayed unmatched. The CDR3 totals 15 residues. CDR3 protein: CSASPRAGGDSPLHF. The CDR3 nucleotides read TGCAGTGCTAGTCCAAGAGCAGGGGGCGATTCACCCCTCCACTTT.

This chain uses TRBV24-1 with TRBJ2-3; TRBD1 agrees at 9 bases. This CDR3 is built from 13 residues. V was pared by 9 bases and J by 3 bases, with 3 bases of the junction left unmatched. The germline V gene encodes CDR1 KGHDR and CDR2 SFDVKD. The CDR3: CATSTGGTDTQYF. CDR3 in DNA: TGTGCCACCTCGACAGGGGGTACAGATACGCAGTATTTT.

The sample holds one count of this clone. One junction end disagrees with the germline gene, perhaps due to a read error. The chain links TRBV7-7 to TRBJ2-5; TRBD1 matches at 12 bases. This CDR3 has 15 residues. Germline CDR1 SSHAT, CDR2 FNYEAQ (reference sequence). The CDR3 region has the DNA TGTGCTAGCAGCCAGGGACAGGGGGCTCAAGAGACCCAGTACTTC. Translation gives CASSQGQGAQETQYF.

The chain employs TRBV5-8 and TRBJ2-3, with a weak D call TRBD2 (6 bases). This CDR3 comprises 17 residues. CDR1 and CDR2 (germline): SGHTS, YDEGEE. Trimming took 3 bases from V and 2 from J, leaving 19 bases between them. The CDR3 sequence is CASSWRGAAALTDTQYF. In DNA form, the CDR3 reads TGTGCCAGCAGCTGGCGCGGGGCCGCCGCCCTCACAGATACGCAGTATTTT.

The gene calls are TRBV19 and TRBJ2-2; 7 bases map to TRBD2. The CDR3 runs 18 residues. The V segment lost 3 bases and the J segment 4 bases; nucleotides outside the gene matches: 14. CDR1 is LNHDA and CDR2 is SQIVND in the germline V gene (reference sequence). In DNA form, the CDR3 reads TGTGCCAGTAGTATTGGGCCGGGGGGAGAGGTAGGCACCGGGGAGCTGTTTTTT. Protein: CASSIGPGGEVGTGELFF.

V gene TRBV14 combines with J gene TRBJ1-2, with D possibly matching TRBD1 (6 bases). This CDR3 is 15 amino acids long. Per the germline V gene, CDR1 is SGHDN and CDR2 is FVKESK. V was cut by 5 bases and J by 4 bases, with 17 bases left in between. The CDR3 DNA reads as TGTGCCAGCAGCACAACAGGGAGACGTGGCTATGGCTACACCTTC. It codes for CASSTTGRRGYGYTF.

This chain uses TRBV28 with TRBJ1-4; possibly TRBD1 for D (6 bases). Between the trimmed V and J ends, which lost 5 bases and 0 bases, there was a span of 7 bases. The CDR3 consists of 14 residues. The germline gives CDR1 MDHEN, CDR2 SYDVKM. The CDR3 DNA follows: TGTGCCAGCAGTAGACAGGCAACTAATGAAAAACTGTTTTTT. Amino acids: CASSRQATNEKLFF.

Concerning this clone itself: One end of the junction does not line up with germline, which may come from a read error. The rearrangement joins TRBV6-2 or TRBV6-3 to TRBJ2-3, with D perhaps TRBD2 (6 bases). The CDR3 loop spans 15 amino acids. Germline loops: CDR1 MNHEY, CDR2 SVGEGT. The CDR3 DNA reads TGTGCCAGCAGTGACTCCTCCCCGGGACTTAATACGCAGTATTTT. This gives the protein CASSDSSPGLNTQYF.

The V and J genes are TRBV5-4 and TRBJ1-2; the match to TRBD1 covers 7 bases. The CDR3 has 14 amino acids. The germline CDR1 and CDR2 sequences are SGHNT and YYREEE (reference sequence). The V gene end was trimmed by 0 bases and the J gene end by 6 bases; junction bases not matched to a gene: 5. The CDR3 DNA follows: TGTGCCAGCAGCTTGGCCAGGGGGGTTGATGGCTACACCTTC. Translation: CASSLARGVDGYTF.